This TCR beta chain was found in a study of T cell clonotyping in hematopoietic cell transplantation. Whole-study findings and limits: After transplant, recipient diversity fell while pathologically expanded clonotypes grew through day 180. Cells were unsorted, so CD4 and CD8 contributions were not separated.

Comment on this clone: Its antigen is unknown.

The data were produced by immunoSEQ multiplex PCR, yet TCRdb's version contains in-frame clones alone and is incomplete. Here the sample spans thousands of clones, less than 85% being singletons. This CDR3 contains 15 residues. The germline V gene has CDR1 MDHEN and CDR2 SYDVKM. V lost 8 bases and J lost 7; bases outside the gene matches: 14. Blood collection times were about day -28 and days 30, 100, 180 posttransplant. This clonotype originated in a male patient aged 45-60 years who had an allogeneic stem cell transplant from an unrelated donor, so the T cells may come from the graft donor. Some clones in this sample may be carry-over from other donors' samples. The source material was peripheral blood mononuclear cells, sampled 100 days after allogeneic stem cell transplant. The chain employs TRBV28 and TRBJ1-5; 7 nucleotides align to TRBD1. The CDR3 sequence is CASGKGARAGQPQHF. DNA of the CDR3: TGTGCCAGCGGGAAGGGGGCGCGAGCCGGGCAGCCCCAGCATTTT.